This entry concerns a single T cell receptor (beta chain). Its specificity is unknown. This entry comes from a study of T cell responses to AZD1222 COVID-19 vaccine. Study-level results: A reported finding is that nearly half of spike-specific TCRs target unmutated variant regions. Dominant at 160-218 and 743-854, vaccine-associated CD4 TCRs also spanned spike. It should be noted that donors were predominantly white British and more often female, and clonal diversity was possibly underestimated.

The assay was immunoSEQ multiplex PCR, and TCRdb's table has in-frame clones only and misses some. Among 120,000 or so clones listed, roughly 91% were seen once. The TCR sequence derives from an adult in good health. Source: peripheral blood, taken on day 0 of MenACWY control vaccination.

The CDR3 nucleotides read TGTGCCAGTACCCTCCGGGCTTCGAACACTGAAGCTTTCTTT. The encoded protein is CASTLRASNTEAFF. This chain connects TRBV19 to TRBJ1-1; D remains unclear. The CDR3 spans 14 residues. Germline CDR1 is LNHDA and CDR2 is SQIVND (reference sequence). Trimming stripped 7 bases from V and 1 base from J, with 13 bases between.